What follows are 22 T cell receptor beta chains derived from one specimen sequenced in a study of response to subunit inactivated influenza vaccine. One entry per CDR3 protein, called by TCRdb with MiXCR from the RT-PCR reads. Here the sample spans about 570,000 distinct CDR3 sequences, roughly 12% being singletons. Source: PBMCs from blood, taken on the day of vaccination. These receptors all stem from a middle-aged man who received an inactivated influenza vaccine.

For the CDR3, the DNA is TGCGCCAGCAGTATAGGCCTTGCAACTAATGAAAAACTGTTTTTT. This codes for CASSIGLATNEKLFF. The chain links TRBV5-1 to TRBJ1-4, with no clear D. The V and J ends lost 5 bases and 0 bases respectively, with 11 bases between them. Germline CDR1 SGHRS, CDR2 YFSETQ. This CDR3 contains 15 residues.

This clonotype was counted a few times. The V gene is TRBV3-1, the J gene TRBJ2-4, with a weak D call TRBD2 (6 bases). From germline, CDR1 is LGHDT and CDR2 YNNKEL (reference sequence). The germline V and J ends were trimmed by 3 bases and 9 bases, with 18 bases remaining between them. The CDR3 has 15 residues. The CDR3 DNA sequence: TGTGCCAGCAGCCATGGAGGGACTCCTTGGCCCATTCAGTACTTC. Amino acids: CASSHGGTPWPIQYF.

Many counts were recorded for this clonotype. The gene calls are TRBV20-1 and TRBJ1-1, with a tentative D call TRBD1 (5 bases). The CDR3 has 14 residues. Germline CDR1 and CDR2: DFQATT and SNEGSKA (reference sequence). The V gene lost 3 bases and the J gene lost 6 bases, with 17 bases spanning the gap. The CDR3 coding sequence is TGCAGTGCTAGTCAGACAGCCTCACCGGCTGAAGCTTTCTTT. As protein: CSASQTASPAEAFF.

This clonotype was picked up a small number of times. CDR3 in amino acids: CASSQFGSEGNTIYF. The CDR3 DNA reads TGTGCCAGCAGCCAATTCGGCAGTGAAGGAAACACCATATATTTT. V is TRBV4-2 and J is TRBJ1-3; D ambiguous. There are 15 residues in the CDR3. Trimming took off 2 bases at V and 4 bases at J, with 12 bases between the two ends. CDR1 is LGHNA and CDR2 is YNFKEQ in the germline V gene.

This clonotype was seen ten or more times. This sequence joins TRBV27 and TRBJ2-1; possible D gene TRBD2, 6 bases. CDR3 length: 13 residues. Germline lookup yields CDR1 MNHEY and CDR2 SMNVEV (reference sequence). Trimming shortened V by 6 bases and J by 4 bases, and 10 bases separated the two germline ends. CDR3 sequence: CASRGDFYNEQFF. The CDR3 DNA follows: TGTGCCAGCAGGGGGGACTTTTACAATGAGCAGTTCTTC.

This clonotype was seen a handful of times. This chain uses TRBV9 with TRBJ1-1, with TRBD1 as a possible D gene (5 bases). Germline loops: CDR1 SGDLS, CDR2 YYNGEE. With 4 bases removed from V and 1 base from J, the gap between germline ends came to 14 bases. The CDR3 consists of 15 residues. This CDR3 is CASSLHDSPNTEAFF. The CDR3 DNA follows: TGTGCCAGCAGCCTCCATGACAGCCCGAACACTGAAGCTTTCTTT.

This rearrangement joins TRBV5-5 to TRBJ2-7; 7 nucleotides line up with TRBD1. CDR1 is SGHKS, CDR2 YYEKEE, per germline (reference sequence). CDR3 length equals 14 residues. Trimming removed 4 bases from V and 0 bases from J; junction bases left unmatched: 4. The CDR3 bases are TGTGCCAGCAGCATCGGGACAGCCTCCTACGAGCAGTACTTC. Protein product: CASSIGTASYEQYF.

The V call is TRBV7-9, the J call TRBJ2-6; tentatively, D is TRBD1 or TRBD2 (5 bases each). Germline lookup yields CDR1 SEHNR and CDR2 FQNEAQ (reference sequence). This CDR3 contains 17 residues. The V gene lost 3 bases and the J gene lost 4 bases, with 16 bases spanning the gap. The CDR3 here is CASSFWDLGEGANVLTF. For the CDR3, the DNA is TGTGCCAGCAGCTTCTGGGACCTGGGGGAGGGGGCCAACGTCCTGACTTTC.

This clonotype was seen only a few times. This chain uses TRBV12-3 or TRBV12-4 with TRBJ2-7; D ambiguous. Trimming took 1 base from V and 4 from J, leaving 11 bases between them. The CDR3 runs 14 residues. In DNA, the CDR3 is TGTGCCAGCAGTTTAGGGGCGGCCCCGTACGAGCAGTACTTC. Translation: CASSLGAAPYEQYF.

The rearrangement uses TRBV6-5 and TRBJ2-7; 9 bases align to TRBD2. Germline V gives CDR1 MNHEY, CDR2 SVGAGI. This CDR3 has 16 residues. V gave up 4 bases and J gave up 0 bases; unmatched junction bases: 7. The CDR3: CASSSIAGALSYEQYF. Written as DNA, the CDR3 is TGTGCCAGCAGTTCGATAGCGGGAGCCCTCTCCTACGAGCAGTACTTC.

This clonotype occurred a few times. A much larger clone lies one base from this, so it may be a read error. The chain carries TRBV6-2 or TRBV6-3 and TRBJ2-6; D call uncertain. V lost 5 bases and J lost 0, with 5 bases in between. There are 14 residues in the CDR3. Germline V gives CDR1 MNHEY, CDR2 SVGEGT. CDR3: CASSHYSGANVLTF. CDR3 nucleotide sequence: TGTGCCAGCAGTCACTACTCTGGGGCCAACGTCCTGACTTTC.

V and J are TRBV28 and TRBJ1-4; D might be TRBD1 (5 bases). Trimming removed 2 bases at V and 10 bases at J, with 14 bases between. The germline V gene encodes CDR1 MDHEN and CDR2 SYDVKM. The CDR3 loop spans 14 amino acids. The CDR3 DNA is TGTGCCAGCAGTTTACTCGGCAGGGAGGGAAAACTGTTTTTT. The encoded protein is CASSLLGREGKLFF.

This clonotype has just a few counts. The genes are TRBV21-1 and TRBJ2-3; the table's D call of TRBD2 was not tested on the DNA. TRBV21-1 is a pseudogene segment. This CDR3 region has 16 residues. CDR3 in amino acids: CASSGTSGREADTQYF. Here the CDR3 DNA reads TGTGCCAGCAGTGGGACTAGCGGGAGGGAGGCAGATACGCAGTATTTT.

The V and J genes are TRBV20-1 and TRBJ2-7; the D gene is possibly TRBD2 (6 bases). Per the germline V gene, CDR1 is DFQATT and CDR2 is SNEGSKA (reference sequence). The CDR3 consists of 14 residues. V lost 4 bases and J lost 1, with 14 bases in between. The CDR3 sequence is CSAIWLALSYEQYF. CDR3 in DNA: TGCAGTGCTATCTGGCTAGCGCTTTCCTACGAGCAGTACTTC.

This chain connects TRBV9 to TRBJ2-1, with 9 bases lining up with TRBD2. In germline, CDR1 is SGDLS, CDR2 YYNGEE. The CDR3 is made up of 15 amino acids. J lost 1 base, V lost 6 bases, and 5 bases had no gene match. CDR3 nucleotide sequence: TGTGCCAGCAACCCTAGCGGGACATCCTACAATGAGCAGTTCTTC. Translated, it gives CASNPSGTSYNEQFF.

V gene TRBV28 combines with J gene TRBJ2-2; D might be TRBD1 (6 bases). Germline loops: CDR1 MDHEN, CDR2 SYDVKM. V lost 7 bases and J 6 bases, leaving 30 bases between the germline ends. This CDR3 contains 19 residues. The DNA for the CDR3 is TGTGCCAGCACTGTGGGTACAGGGTCGGTGATAAAGGTTGCCGGGGAGCTGTTTTTT. Its protein is CASTVGTGSVIKVAGELFF.

V is TRBV4-3 and J is TRBJ1-1, with D perhaps TRBD1 (6 bases). Germline V lookup: CDR1 LGHNA, CDR2 YSLEER. The V gene lost 2 bases and the J gene lost 1 base, with 14 bases spanning the gap. The CDR3 spans 16 residues. The CDR3 loop is CASSQHTDRPNTEAFF. The CDR3 nucleotides read TGCGCCAGCAGCCAACATACCGACAGGCCGAACACTGAAGCTTTCTTT.

This clonotype was counted only a few times. The V and J genes are TRBV4-1 and TRBJ2-1; weak D call: TRBD1 (6 bases). The V gene lost 4 bases and the J gene lost 3 bases, with 13 bases spanning the gap. Looked up from germline, CDR1 is MGHRA and CDR2 is YSYEKL. The length of the CDR3 is 15 residues. The CDR3 loop reads CASSRSRTDYNEQFF. CDR3 coding DNA: TGCGCCAGCAGCCGGTCGAGGACAGACTACAATGAGCAGTTCTTC.

A few counts support this clonotype. The chain joins TRBV20-1 to TRBJ2-1, with D possibly being TRBD2 (6 bases). V was clipped by 5 bases and J by 8 bases, with 19 bases between them. The CDR3 is made up of 14 amino acids. The V gene's germline CDR1 is DFQATT and CDR2 SNEGSKA (reference sequence). In DNA, the CDR3 is TGCAGTGCTGCACGTAGCGGTTACATGGATGAGCAGTTCTTC. Protein: CSAARSGYMDEQFF.

This clonotype came up many times. The chain combines TRBV5-1 with TRBJ2-7; no clear D gene. The V end lost 0 bases, the J end lost 2 bases, and 6 bases lay between the germline ends. CDR1 is SGHRS and CDR2 is YFSETQ in the germline V gene. The CDR3 runs 13 residues. This CDR3 is CASSLASTYEQYF. CDR3 coding DNA: TGCGCCAGCAGCTTGGCCTCAACCTACGAGCAGTACTTC.

The rearrangement links TRBV15 to TRBJ2-3, with a tentative D call TRBD1 (5 bases). The germline V and J ends were trimmed by 5 bases and 3 bases, with 15 bases remaining between them. CDR3 size: 15 residues. Per germline, CDR1 LNHNV and CDR2 YYDKDF (reference sequence). The CDR3 nucleotides are TGTGCCACCAGCTTGAGCTATGCAGGGACAGATACGCAGTATTTT. Residues: CATSLSYAGTDTQYF.

This clonotype has ten or more counts. This chain uses TRBV28 with TRBJ2-1, with D uncertain. Trimming removed 8 bases at V and 0 bases at J, with 14 bases between. This CDR3 has 15 residues. CDR1 and CDR2 from the germline V gene are MDHEN and SYDVKM. CDR3 sequence (DNA): TGTGCCAGCGGCCGGCAACCGCTCTCCTACAATGAGCAGTTCTTC. It codes for CASGRQPLSYNEQFF.